This TCR beta chain stems from a study of blood T cell repertoires in COVID-19 (dated by TCRdb to the early 2020s). Regarding the research as a whole: Samples covering the acute and convalescent phases of COVID-19 were provided by collaborators in the United States, Italy and Spain. The material from the prospective study consisted of cDNA or gDNA derived from T cells, B-cell-depleted T cells, or PBMCs. The dataset comprised deeply sampled blood TCRbeta repertoires from subjects exposed to, actively infected with, or recovered from COVID-19. The repertoires were made available in a free public database intended to serve as a resource for research on the immune response to SARS-CoV-2. Samples came from the ongoing ImmuneRACE study (first 160 participants) plus 1,254 subjects from 6 global collaborators. The sample metadata nearly always contained a de-identified subject ID, COVID-19 status, age in years and sex. Where HLA class I and class II types were available, the types were taken from metadata supplied by the sample provider, not from assay-based typing. The paper's findings and limits, for the study overall: The quantity of clinical and demographic metadata differed by source and by participant and was supplied without curation.

Of note for this clone: The specificity of this receptor is unknown. No base quality information exists; no much larger clone differs at one position.

V is shortened by 8 bases, J by 1 base, and the region joining them spans 14 bases. Measured from the cysteine to the phenylalanine, the CDR3 is 13 residues long. The DNA shown is the 39-base CDR3, in frame from base 1. CDR1 SQVTM and CDR2 ANQGSEA are derived from the germline V gene. TCRbeta CDR3 regions were amplified from genomic DNA by means of the immunoSEQ Assay, a bias-controlled multiplex PCR. Processing in the source paper ran as follows. The number of nucleated cells in each sample was estimated by amplification of reference gene primers within the assay. To quantify the absolute abundance of each unique TCRbeta CDR3 rearrangement, sequence reads were collapsed and filtered. For each sample, productive Simpson clonality was calculated as the square root of Simpson's diversity index over productive rearrangements. What TCRdb holds here is the immuneACCESS table cut down to in-frame rearrangements. Part of the clones is not present; checked against another copy, under half of the missing clones reflect an unresolved V gene, and the others are unexplained. V and J calls and clone size follow that table, whereas D and trimming were derived from the DNA. A total of over 150,000 clones appear in this sample, roughly nine tenths of them only once. The leading ten clones occupy roughly 7.3% of the sample.

Participants in the prospective study were enrolled through a virtual design, were aged about 18 to 90 years, and lived in some 24 United States geographic areas. In the prospective study, cohorts were assigned on the basis of participant-reported clinical history obtained from a screening survey and a study questionnaire. For ImmuneRACE Cohort 3, a participant was defined as recovered based on two consecutive negative NP/OP PCR tests, clearance by a healthcare professional, or resolution of symptoms. Each participant in the prospective study had whole blood, serum and a nasopharyngeal or oropharyngeal swab collected by mobile phlebotomists. Prospective study participants could optionally give additional blood draws and questionnaires over an approximately two-month period. Blood samples from the prospective study were shipped frozen or at room temperature prior to DNA extraction.

This sequence was found in a woman between 45 and 60 years old who had recovered from COVID-19. Recombination joined TRBV29-1 with TRBJ1-2; the D gene cannot be named for sure. The source material was PBMCs or T cells enriched from blood (not recorded which). This receptor has the CDR3 CSSSDGLNYGYTF. The nucleotide sequence reads as follows: TGCAGCTCCTCGGATGGGCTTAACTATGGCTACACCTTC.